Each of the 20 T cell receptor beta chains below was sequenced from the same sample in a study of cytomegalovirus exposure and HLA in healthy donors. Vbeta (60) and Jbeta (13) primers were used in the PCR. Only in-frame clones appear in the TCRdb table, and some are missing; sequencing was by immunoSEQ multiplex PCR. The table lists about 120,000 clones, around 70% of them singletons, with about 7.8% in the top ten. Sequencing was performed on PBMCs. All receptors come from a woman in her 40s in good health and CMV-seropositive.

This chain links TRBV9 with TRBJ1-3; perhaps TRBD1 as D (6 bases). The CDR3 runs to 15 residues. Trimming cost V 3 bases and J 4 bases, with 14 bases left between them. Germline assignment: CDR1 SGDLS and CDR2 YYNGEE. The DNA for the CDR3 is TGTGCCAGCAGCGCAACAGGGACAACAGGAAACACCATATATTTT. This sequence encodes CASSATGTTGNTIYF.

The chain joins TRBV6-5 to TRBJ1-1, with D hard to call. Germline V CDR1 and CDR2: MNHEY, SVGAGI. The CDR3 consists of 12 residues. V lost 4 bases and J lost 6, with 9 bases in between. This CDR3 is CASSSYGAEAFF. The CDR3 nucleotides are TGTGCCAGCAGTTCCTACGGGGCTGAAGCTTTCTTT.

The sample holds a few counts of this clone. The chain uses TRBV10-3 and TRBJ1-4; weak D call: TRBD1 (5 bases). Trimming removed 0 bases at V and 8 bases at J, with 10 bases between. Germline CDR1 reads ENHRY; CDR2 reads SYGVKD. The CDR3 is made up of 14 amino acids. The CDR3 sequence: CAISESQGREKLFF. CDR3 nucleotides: TGTGCCATCAGTGAGTCGCAGGGTAGAGAAAAACTGTTTTTT.

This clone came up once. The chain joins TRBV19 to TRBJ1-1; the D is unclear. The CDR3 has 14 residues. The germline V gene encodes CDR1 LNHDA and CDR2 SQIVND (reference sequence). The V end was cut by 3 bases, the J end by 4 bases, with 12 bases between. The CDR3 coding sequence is TGTGCCAGTAGTATCGGGGTTTATGGCACTGAAGCTTTCTTT. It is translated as CASSIGVYGTEAFF.

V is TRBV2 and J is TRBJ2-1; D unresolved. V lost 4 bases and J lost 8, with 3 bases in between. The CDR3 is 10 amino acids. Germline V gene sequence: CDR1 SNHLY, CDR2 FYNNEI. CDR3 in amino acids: CASSAYEQFF. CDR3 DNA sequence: TGTGCCAGCAGTGCATATGAGCAGTTCTTC.

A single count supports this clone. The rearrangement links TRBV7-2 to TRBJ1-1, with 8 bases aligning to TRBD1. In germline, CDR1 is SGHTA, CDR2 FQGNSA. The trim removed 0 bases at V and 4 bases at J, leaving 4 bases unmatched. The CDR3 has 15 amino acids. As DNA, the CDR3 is TGTGCCAGCAGCTTAGCGCGGCAGGGGGCCACTGAAGCTTTCTTT. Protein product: CASSLARQGATEAFF.

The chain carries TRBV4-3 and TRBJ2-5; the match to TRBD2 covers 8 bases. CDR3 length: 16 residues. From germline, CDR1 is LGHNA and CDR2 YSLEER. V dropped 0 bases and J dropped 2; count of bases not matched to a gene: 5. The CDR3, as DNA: TGCGCCAGCAGCCAAGAAGCTAGCGGGCATCAAGAGACCCAGTACTTC. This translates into CASSQEASGHQETQYF.

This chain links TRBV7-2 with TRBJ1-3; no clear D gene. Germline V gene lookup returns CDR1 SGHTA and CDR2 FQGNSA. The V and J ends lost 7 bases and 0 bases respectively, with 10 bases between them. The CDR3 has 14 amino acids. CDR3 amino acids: CASTPRSSGNTIYF. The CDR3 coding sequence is TGTGCCAGCACTCCACGCAGCTCTGGAAACACCATATATTTT.

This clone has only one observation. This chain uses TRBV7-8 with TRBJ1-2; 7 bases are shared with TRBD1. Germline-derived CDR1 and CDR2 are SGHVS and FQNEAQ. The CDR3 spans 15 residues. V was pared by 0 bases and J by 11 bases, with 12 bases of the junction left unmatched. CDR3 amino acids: CASSLANTGVAVYTF. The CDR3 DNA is TGTGCCAGCAGCTTAGCGAACACAGGGGTCGCCGTTTACACCTTC.

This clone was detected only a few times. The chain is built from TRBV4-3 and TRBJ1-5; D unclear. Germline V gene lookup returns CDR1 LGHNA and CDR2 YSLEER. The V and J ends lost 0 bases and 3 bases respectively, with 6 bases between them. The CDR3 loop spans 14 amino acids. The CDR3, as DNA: TGCGCCAGCAGCCAAGAGGGCAACAATCAGCCCCAGCATTTT. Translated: CASSQEGNNQPQHF.

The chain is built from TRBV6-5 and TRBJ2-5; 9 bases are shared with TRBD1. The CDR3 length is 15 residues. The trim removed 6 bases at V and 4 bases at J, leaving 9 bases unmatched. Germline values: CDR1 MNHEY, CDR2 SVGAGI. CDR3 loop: CASREQGALRETQYF. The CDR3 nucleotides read TGTGCCAGCAGAGAACAGGGGGCGCTTCGAGAGACCCAGTACTTC.

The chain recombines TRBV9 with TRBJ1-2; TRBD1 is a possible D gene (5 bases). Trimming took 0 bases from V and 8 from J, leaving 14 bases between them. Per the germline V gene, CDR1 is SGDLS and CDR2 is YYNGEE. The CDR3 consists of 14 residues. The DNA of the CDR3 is TGTGCCAGCAGCGTAGTAGCGGCGGAGGGGGGCTACACCTTC. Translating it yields CASSVVAAEGGYTF.

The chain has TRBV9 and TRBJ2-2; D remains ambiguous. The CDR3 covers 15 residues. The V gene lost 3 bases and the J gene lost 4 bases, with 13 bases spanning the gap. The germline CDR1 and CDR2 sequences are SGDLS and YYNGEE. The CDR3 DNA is TGTGCCAGCAGCGCCCCCTGGCCTAGCACCGGGGAGCTGTTTTTT. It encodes CASSAPWPSTGELFF.

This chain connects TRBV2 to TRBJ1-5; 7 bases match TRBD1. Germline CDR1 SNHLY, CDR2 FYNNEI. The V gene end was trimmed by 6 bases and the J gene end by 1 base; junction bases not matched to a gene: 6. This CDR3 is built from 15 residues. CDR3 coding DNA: TGTGCCAGCAGCGCGGACAGGTGGAGCAATCAGCCCCAGCATTTT. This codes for CASSADRWSNQPQHF.

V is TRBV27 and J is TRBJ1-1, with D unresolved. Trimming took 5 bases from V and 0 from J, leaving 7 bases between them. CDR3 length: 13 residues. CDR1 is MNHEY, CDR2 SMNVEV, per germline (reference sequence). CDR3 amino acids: CASSPALNTEAFF. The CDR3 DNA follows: TGTGCCAGCAGTCCAGCGTTGAACACTGAAGCTTTCTTT.

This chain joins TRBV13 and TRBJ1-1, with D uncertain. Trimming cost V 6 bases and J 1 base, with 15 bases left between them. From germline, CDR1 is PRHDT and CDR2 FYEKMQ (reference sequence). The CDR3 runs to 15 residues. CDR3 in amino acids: CASRRGGRSNTEAFF. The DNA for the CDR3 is TGTGCCAGCAGACGGGGAGGGAGGTCGAACACTGAAGCTTTCTTT.

CDR3: CASSYGQYSGNTIYF. For the CDR3, the DNA is TGTGCCAGCAGTTACGGGCAGTACTCTGGAAACACCATATATTTT. The genes are TRBV6-5 and TRBJ1-3; D not certain. V was shortened by 2 bases and J by 0 bases, with 8 bases between the two germline ends. This CDR3 comprises 15 residues. Germline CDR1 reads MNHEY; CDR2 reads SVGAGI.

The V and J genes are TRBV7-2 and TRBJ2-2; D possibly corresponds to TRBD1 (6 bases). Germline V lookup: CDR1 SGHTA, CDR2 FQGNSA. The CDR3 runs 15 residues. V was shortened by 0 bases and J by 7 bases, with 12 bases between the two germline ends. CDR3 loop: CASSLAQGTGGELFF. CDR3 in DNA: TGTGCCAGCAGCTTAGCCCAGGGGACGGGCGGGGAGCTGTTTTTT.

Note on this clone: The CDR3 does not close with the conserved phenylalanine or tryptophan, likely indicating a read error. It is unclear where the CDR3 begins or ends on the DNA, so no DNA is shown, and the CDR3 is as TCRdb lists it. CDR3: CSARGPGETFL. The rearrangement uses TRBV20-1 and TRBJ1-4. The CDR3 length is 11 residues, termini included. Germline V gene lookup returns CDR1 DFQATT and CDR2 SNEGSKA (reference sequence).

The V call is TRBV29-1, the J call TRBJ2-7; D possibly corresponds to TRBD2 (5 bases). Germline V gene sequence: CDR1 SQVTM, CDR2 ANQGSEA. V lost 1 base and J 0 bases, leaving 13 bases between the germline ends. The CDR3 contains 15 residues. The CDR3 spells CSVEGDGISSYEQYF. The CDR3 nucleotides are TGCAGCGTTGAAGGAGACGGGATTAGCTCCTACGAGCAGTACTTC.